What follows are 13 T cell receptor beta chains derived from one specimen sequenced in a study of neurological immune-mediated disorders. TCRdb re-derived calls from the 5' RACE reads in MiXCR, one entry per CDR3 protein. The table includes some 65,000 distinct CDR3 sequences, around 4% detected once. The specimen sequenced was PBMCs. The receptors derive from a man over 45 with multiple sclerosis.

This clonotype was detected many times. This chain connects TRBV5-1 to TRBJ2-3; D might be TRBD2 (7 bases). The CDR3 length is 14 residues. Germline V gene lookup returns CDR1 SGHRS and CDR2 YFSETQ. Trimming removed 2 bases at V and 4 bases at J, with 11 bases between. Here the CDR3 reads CASSFGGPADTQYF. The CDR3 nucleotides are TGCGCCAGCAGCTTCGGGGGGCCGGCAGATACGCAGTATTTT.

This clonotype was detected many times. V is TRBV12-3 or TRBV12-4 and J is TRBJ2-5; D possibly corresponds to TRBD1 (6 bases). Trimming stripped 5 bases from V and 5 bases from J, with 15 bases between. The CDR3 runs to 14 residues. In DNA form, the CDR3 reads TGTGCCAGCAGTGCCCCCGGGACAACTGAGACCCAGTACTTC. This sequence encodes CASSAPGTTETQYF.

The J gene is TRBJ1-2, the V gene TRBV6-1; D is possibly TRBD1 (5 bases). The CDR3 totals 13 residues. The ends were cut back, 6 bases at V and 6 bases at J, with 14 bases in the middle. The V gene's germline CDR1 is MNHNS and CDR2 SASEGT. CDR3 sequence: CASRPRVTHGYTF. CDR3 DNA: TGTGCCAGCAGGCCCAGGGTGACCCATGGCTACACCTTC.

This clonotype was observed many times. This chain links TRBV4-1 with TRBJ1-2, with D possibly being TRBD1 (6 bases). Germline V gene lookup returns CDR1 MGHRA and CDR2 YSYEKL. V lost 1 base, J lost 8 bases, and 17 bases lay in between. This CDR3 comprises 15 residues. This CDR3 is CASSQAGGGRRGYTF. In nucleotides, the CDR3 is TGCGCCAGCAGCCAAGCGGGTGGGGGGCGGCGAGGCTACACCTTC.

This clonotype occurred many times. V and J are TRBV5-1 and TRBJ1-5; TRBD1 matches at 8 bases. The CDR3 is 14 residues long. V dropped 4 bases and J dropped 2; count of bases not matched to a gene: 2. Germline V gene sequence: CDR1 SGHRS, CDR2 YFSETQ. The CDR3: CASSLTGGNQPQHF. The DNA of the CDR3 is TGCGCCAGCAGCCTGACAGGGGGCAATCAGCCCCAGCATTTT.

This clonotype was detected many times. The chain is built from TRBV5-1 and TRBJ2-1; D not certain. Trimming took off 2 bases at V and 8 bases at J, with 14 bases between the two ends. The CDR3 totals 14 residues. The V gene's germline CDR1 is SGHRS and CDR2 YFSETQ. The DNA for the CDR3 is TGCGCCAGCAGCTTTGACTCCTCAGGCCATGAGCAGTTCTTC. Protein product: CASSFDSSGHEQFF.

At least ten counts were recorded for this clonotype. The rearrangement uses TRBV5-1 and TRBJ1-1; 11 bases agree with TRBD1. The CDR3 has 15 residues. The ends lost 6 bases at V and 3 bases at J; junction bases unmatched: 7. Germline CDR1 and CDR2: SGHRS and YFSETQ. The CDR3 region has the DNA TGCGCCAGCACCGGGACAGGGGGGCGGGACACTGAAGCTTTCTTT. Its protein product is CASTGTGGRDTEAFF. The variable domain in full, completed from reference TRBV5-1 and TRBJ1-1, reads KAGVTQTPRYLIKTRGQQVTLSCSPISGHRSVSWYQQTPGQGLQFLFEYFSETQRNKGNFPGRFSGRQFSNSRSEMNVSTLELGDSALYLCASTGTGGRDTEAFFGQGTRLTVV.

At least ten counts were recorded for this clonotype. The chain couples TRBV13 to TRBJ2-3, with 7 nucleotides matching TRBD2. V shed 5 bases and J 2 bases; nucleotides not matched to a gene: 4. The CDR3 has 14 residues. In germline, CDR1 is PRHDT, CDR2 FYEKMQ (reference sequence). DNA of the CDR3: TGTGCCAGCAGCCTACGGGGGGACACAGATACGCAGTATTTT. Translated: CASSLRGDTDTQYF.

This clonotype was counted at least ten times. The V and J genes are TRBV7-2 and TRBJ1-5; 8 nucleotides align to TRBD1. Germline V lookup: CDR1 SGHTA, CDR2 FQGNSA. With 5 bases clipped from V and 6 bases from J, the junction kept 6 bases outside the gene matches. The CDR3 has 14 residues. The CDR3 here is CASSPDRGGQPQHF. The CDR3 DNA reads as TGTGCCAGCAGCCCAGACAGGGGTGGTCAGCCCCAGCATTTT.

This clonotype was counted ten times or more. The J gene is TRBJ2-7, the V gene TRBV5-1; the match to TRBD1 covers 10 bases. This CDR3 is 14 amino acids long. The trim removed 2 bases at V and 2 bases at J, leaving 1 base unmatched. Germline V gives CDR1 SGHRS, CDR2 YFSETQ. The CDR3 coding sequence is TGCGCCAGCAGCTTCGGGACAGGGGCCTACGAGCAGTACGTC. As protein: CASSFGTGAYEQYV.

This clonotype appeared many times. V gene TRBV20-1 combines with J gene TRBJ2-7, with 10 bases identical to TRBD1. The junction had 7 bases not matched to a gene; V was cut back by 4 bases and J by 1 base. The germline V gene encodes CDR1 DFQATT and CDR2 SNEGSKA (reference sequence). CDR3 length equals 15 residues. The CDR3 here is CSATPGQGFSYEQYF. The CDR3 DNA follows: TGCAGTGCTACCCCGGGACAGGGGTTTTCCTACGAGCAGTACTTC.

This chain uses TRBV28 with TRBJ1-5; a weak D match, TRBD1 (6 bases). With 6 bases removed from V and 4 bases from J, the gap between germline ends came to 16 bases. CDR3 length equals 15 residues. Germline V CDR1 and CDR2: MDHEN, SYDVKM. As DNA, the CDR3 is TGTGCCAGCAGCCTCATGACAGGCACAAATCAGCCCCAGCATTTT. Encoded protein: CASSLMTGTNQPQHF.

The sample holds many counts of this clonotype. CDR3 sequence (DNA): TGTGCCAGCTCACCAATTGATAGGGATTCACCCCTCCACTTT. This gives the protein CASSPIDRDSPLHF. The chain recombines TRBV18 with TRBJ1-6; the D is unclear. CDR1 is KGHSH, CDR2 LQKENI, per germline. Trimming pared 2 bases from V and 8 bases from J, leaving 10 bases between. The CDR3 totals 14 residues. The full variable domain, in which reference TRBV18 and TRBJ1-6 provide the parts outside the CDR3, is NAGVMQNPRHLVRRRGQEARLRCSPMKGHSHVYWYRQLPEEGLKFMVYLQKENIIDESGMPKERFSAEFPKEGPSILRIQQVVRGDSAAYFCASSPIDRDSPLHFGNGTRLTVT.